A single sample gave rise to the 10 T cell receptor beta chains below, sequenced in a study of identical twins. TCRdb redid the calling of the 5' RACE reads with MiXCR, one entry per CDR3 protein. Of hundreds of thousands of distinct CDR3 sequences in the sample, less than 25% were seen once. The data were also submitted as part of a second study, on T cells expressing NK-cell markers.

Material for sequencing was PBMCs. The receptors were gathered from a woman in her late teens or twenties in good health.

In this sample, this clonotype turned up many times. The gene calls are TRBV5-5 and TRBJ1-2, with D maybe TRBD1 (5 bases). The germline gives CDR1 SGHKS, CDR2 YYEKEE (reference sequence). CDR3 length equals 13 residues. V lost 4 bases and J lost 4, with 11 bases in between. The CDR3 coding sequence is TGTGCCAGCAGCAGGGACGGAAGCTATGGCTACACCTTC. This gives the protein CASSRDGSYGYTF. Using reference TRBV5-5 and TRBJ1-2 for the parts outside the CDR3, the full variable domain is DAGVTQSPTHLIKTRGQQVTLRCSPISGHKSVSWYQQVLGQGPQFIFQYYEKEERGRGNFPDRFSARQFPNYSSELNVNALLLGDSALYLCASSRDGSYGYTFGSGTRLTVV.

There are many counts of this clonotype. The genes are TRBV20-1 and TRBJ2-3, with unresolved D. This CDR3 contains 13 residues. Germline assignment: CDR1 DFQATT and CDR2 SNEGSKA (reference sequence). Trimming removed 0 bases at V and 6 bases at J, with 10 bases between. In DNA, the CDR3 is TGCAGTGCTAGAGATCAGTTTAGGGATACGCAGTATTTT. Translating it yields CSARDQFRDTQYF.

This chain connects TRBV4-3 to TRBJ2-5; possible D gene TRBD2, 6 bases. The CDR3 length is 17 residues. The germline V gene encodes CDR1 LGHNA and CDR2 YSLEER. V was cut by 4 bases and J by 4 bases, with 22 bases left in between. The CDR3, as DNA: TGCGCCAGCAGCCTGCGAGGAGGAGGGAGAAGTTCAGAGACCCAGTACTTC. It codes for CASSLRGGGRSSETQYF.

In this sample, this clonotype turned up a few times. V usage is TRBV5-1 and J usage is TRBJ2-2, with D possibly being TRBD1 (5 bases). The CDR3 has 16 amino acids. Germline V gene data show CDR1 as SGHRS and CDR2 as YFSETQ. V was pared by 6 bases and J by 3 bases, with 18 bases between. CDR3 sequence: CASTPEKGPYTGELFF. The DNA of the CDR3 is TGCGCCAGCACCCCCGAAAAGGGGCCCTACACCGGGGAGCTGTTTTTT. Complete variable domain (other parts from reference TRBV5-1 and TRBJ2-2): KAGVTQTPRYLIKTRGQQVTLSCSPISGHRSVSWYQQTPGQGLQFLFEYFSETQRNKGNFPGRFSGRQFSNSRSEMNVSTLELGDSALYLCASTPEKGPYTGELFFGEGSRLTVL.

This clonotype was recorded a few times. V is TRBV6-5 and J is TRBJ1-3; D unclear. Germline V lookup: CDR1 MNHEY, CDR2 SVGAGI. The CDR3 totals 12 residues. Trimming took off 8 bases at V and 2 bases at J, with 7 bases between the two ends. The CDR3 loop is CASSSPGNTIYF. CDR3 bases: TGTGCCAGCTCGAGTCCTGGAAACACCATATATTTT.

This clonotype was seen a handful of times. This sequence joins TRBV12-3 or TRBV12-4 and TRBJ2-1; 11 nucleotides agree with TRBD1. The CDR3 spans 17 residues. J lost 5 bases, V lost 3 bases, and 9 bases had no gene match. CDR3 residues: CASSFPIGTGGHNEQFF. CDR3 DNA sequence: TGTGCCAGCAGTTTTCCGATTGGGACAGGGGGTCACAATGAGCAGTTCTTC.

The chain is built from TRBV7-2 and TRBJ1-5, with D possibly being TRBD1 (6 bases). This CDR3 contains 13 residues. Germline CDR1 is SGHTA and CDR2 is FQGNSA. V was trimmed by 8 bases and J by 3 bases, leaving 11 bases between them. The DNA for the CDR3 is TGTGCCAGCGCCGGACAGTTCAATCAGCCCCAGCATTTT. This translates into CASAGQFNQPQHF.

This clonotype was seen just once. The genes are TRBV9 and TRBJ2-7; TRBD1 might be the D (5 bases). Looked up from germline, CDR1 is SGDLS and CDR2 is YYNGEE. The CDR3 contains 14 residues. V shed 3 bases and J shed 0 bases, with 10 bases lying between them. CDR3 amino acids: CASSATGSSYEQYF. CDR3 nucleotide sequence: TGTGCCAGCAGCGCCACAGGAAGCTCCTACGAGCAGTACTTC.

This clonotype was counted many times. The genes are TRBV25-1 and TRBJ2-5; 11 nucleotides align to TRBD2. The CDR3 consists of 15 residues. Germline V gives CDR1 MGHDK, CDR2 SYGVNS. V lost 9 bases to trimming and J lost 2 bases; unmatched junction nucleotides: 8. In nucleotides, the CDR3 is TGTGCCAGAAAGGGACTAGCGGAGGGACAAGAGACCCAGTACTTC. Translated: CARKGLAEGQETQYF.

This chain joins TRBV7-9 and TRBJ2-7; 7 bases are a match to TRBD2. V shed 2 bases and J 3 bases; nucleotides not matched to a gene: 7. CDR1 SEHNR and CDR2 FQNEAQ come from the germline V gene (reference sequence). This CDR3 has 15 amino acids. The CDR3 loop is CASSLLSGIVYEQYF. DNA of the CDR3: TGTGCCAGCAGCTTACTCAGCGGGATTGTCTACGAGCAGTACTTC.